A single sample is the source of the 15 T cell receptor beta chains below, sequenced in a study of blood T cell repertoires in COVID-19. Here immunoSEQ multiplex PCR was the method, and the copy in TCRdb shows in-frame clones only, minus some. Among about 290,000 clones listed, under 90% were seen once. The sequenced sample was peripheral blood. The receptor set was obtained from a woman aged 40-49 years who had recovered from COVID-19.

This chain uses TRBV11-2 with TRBJ2-7; 8 bases are a match to TRBD2. J gave up 4 bases and V 2 bases, and 10 bases lay outside the gene matches. Germline V lookup: CDR1 SGHAT, CDR2 FQNNGV. The CDR3 has 16 residues. CDR3 sequence: CASSLLSSGSEYEQYF. The CDR3 coding sequence is TGTGCCAGCAGCTTACTGTCAAGCGGGAGTGAGTACGAGCAGTACTTC.

The chain employs TRBV28 and TRBJ1-5; 7 bases line up with TRBD1. J was trimmed by 7 bases and V by 8 bases; bases with no gene match: 8. The germline CDR1 and CDR2 sequences are MDHEN and SYDVKM. This CDR3 contains 13 residues. In DNA form, the CDR3 reads TGTGCCAGCGGCTGGGCAGGGGGACAGCCCCAGCATTTT. Translated, it gives CASGWAGGQPQHF.

This clone was detected only once. The chain combines TRBV19 with TRBJ2-3, with D uncertain. The germline V gene encodes CDR1 LNHDA and CDR2 SQIVND (reference sequence). V was pared by 3 bases and J by 2 bases, with 9 bases between. The CDR3 totals 14 residues. In DNA form, the CDR3 reads TGTGCCAGTAGTATTGCGGTTAACACAGATACGCAGTATTTT. Translated: CASSIAVNTDTQYF.

The J gene is TRBJ2-1, the V gene TRBV24-1; the D gene is possibly TRBD1 (5 bases). This CDR3 is 16 amino acids long. V gave up 4 bases and J gave up 0 bases, with 12 bases separating them. Germline V gene data show CDR1 as KGHDR and CDR2 as SFDVKD. In DNA form, the CDR3 reads TGTGCCACCAGTGAGTTTGACAGTTTCTCCTACAATGAGCAGTTCTTC. Encoded protein: CATSEFDSFSYNEQFF.

The chain links TRBV7-3 to TRBJ2-1; 14 bases are shared with TRBD2. This CDR3 is built from 22 residues. CDR1 and CDR2 (germline): SGHTA, FQGTGA. Trimming took 5 bases from V and 6 from J; bases not matched to a gene: 24. CDR3 in amino acids: CASSPQLGTQPGLAGVGNEQFF. Written as DNA, the CDR3 is TGTGCCAGCAGCCCCCAATTGGGAACCCAACCGGGACTAGCGGGAGTTGGCAATGAGCAGTTCTTC.

The genes are TRBV19 and TRBJ2-3; D is undetermined. The CDR3 spans 13 residues. V was shortened by 4 bases and J by 2 bases, with 7 bases between the two germline ends. Germline CDR1 LNHDA, CDR2 SQIVND (reference sequence). CDR3 DNA: TGTGCCAGTAGTACGCAGTTCACAGATACGCAGTATTTT. This translates into CASSTQFTDTQYF.

This chain joins TRBV24-1 and TRBJ2-2; D might be TRBD2 (6 bases). Germline-derived CDR1 and CDR2 are KGHDR and SFDVKD. CDR3 length: 17 residues. V was pared by 4 bases and J by 6 bases, with 20 bases between. For the CDR3, the DNA is TGTGCCACCAGTGACCTCCCTGGCCGGGAGACCGCCGGGGAGCTGTTTTTT. Its protein is CATSDLPGRETAGELFF.

V and J are TRBV5-4 and TRBJ2-5; 8 nucleotides agree with TRBD1. The CDR3 sequence is 14 residues long. Per germline, CDR1 SGHNT and CDR2 YYREEE (reference sequence). Germline trimming cut 3 bases from V and 1 base from J; bases unmatched to any gene: 2. The CDR3 DNA reads as TGTGCCAGCAGCTCAGGACAGGGCCAAGAGACCCAGTACTTC. Amino acid sequence: CASSSGQGQETQYF.

The chain is built from TRBV24-1 and TRBJ1-1, with TRBD1 as a possible D gene (5 bases). The germline gives CDR1 KGHDR, CDR2 SFDVKD. This CDR3 has 12 residues. Trimming took off 7 bases at V and 1 base at J, with 6 bases between the two ends. CDR3 in DNA: TGTGCCACCAGCGGACAGAACACTGAAGCTTTCTTT. This codes for CATSGQNTEAFF.

The table lists this clone with many counts. V usage is TRBV7-9 and J usage is TRBJ2-1; 9 nucleotides agree with TRBD1. The CDR3 covers 15 residues. Unmatched junction bases numbered 6, after V lost 5 bases and J lost 4 bases. Germline CDR1 reads SEHNR; CDR2 reads FQNEAQ (reference sequence). The CDR3 protein is CASSVTGGPYNEQFF. DNA of the CDR3: TGTGCCAGCAGCGTTACAGGGGGCCCATACAATGAGCAGTTCTTC.

This clone was recorded once. The chain joins TRBV27 to TRBJ2-7; 8 nucleotides match TRBD2. Germline CDR1 is MNHEY and CDR2 is SMNVEV (reference sequence). V shed 8 bases, J shed 2 bases, and the junction held 14 bases outside the gene matches. The CDR3 contains 16 residues. The DNA of the CDR3 is TGTGCCAGCGCGCCCGAGATGTTAGCGGGACCCTACGAGCAGTACTTC. Its translation is CASAPEMLAGPYEQYF.

The chain is built from TRBV19 and TRBJ2-5, with 9 bases aligning to TRBD2. This CDR3 region has 15 residues. CDR1 and CDR2 (germline): LNHDA, SQIVND (reference sequence). After removal of 4 bases from V and 5 bases from J, the junction contained 8 bases not matched to a gene. The CDR3: CASSTALAGYETQYF. The CDR3 region has the DNA TGTGCCAGTAGTACCGCGCTAGCGGGATATGAGACCCAGTACTTC.

The V call is TRBV6-1, the J call TRBJ1-5; 10 positions match TRBD1. Germline trimming cut 4 bases from V and 4 bases from J; bases unmatched to any gene: 10. CDR1 and CDR2 from the germline V gene are MNHNS and SASEGT. The CDR3 runs 17 residues. CDR3 sequence: CASSGGQGLRGNQPQHF. The CDR3 DNA is TGTGCCAGCAGTGGGGGACAGGGGCTAAGGGGAAATCAGCCCCAGCATTTT.

V is TRBV5-4 and J is TRBJ2-7; 9 bases agree with TRBD1. Trimming took 4 bases from V and 4 from J; bases not matched to a gene: 9. This CDR3 is 15 amino acids long. CDR1 is SGHNT and CDR2 is YYREEE in the germline V gene (reference sequence). The chain's CDR3 is CASSLPGQGLYEQYF. The CDR3 region has the DNA TGTGCCAGCAGCCTCCCGGGACAGGGCTTATACGAGCAGTACTTC.

The genes are TRBV12-5 and TRBJ1-5, with TRBD1 identical over 8 bases. Unmatched junction bases numbered 4, after V lost 0 bases and J lost 3 bases. CDR1 is LGHNT, CDR2 FRNRAP, per germline. The CDR3 extends over 16 amino acids. CDR3 nucleotides: TGTGCTAGTGGTTTGGTGACAGGGGAAACCAATCAGCCCCAGCATTTT. It codes for CASGLVTGETNQPQHF.